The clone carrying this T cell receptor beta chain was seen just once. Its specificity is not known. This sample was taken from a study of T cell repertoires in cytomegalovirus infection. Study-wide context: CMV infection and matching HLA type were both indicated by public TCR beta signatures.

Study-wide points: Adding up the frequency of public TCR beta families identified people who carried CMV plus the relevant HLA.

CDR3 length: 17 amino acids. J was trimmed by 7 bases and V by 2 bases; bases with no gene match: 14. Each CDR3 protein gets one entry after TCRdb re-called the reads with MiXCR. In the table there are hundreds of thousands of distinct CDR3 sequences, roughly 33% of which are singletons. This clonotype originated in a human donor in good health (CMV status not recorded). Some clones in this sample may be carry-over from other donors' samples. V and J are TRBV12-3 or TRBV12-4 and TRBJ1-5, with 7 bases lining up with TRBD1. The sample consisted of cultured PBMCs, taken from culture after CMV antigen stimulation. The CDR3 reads CASSLKGGRSYTQPQHF. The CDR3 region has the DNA TGTGCCAGCAGTTTAAAAGGGGGCCGCAGTTACACGCAGCCCCAGCATTTT.